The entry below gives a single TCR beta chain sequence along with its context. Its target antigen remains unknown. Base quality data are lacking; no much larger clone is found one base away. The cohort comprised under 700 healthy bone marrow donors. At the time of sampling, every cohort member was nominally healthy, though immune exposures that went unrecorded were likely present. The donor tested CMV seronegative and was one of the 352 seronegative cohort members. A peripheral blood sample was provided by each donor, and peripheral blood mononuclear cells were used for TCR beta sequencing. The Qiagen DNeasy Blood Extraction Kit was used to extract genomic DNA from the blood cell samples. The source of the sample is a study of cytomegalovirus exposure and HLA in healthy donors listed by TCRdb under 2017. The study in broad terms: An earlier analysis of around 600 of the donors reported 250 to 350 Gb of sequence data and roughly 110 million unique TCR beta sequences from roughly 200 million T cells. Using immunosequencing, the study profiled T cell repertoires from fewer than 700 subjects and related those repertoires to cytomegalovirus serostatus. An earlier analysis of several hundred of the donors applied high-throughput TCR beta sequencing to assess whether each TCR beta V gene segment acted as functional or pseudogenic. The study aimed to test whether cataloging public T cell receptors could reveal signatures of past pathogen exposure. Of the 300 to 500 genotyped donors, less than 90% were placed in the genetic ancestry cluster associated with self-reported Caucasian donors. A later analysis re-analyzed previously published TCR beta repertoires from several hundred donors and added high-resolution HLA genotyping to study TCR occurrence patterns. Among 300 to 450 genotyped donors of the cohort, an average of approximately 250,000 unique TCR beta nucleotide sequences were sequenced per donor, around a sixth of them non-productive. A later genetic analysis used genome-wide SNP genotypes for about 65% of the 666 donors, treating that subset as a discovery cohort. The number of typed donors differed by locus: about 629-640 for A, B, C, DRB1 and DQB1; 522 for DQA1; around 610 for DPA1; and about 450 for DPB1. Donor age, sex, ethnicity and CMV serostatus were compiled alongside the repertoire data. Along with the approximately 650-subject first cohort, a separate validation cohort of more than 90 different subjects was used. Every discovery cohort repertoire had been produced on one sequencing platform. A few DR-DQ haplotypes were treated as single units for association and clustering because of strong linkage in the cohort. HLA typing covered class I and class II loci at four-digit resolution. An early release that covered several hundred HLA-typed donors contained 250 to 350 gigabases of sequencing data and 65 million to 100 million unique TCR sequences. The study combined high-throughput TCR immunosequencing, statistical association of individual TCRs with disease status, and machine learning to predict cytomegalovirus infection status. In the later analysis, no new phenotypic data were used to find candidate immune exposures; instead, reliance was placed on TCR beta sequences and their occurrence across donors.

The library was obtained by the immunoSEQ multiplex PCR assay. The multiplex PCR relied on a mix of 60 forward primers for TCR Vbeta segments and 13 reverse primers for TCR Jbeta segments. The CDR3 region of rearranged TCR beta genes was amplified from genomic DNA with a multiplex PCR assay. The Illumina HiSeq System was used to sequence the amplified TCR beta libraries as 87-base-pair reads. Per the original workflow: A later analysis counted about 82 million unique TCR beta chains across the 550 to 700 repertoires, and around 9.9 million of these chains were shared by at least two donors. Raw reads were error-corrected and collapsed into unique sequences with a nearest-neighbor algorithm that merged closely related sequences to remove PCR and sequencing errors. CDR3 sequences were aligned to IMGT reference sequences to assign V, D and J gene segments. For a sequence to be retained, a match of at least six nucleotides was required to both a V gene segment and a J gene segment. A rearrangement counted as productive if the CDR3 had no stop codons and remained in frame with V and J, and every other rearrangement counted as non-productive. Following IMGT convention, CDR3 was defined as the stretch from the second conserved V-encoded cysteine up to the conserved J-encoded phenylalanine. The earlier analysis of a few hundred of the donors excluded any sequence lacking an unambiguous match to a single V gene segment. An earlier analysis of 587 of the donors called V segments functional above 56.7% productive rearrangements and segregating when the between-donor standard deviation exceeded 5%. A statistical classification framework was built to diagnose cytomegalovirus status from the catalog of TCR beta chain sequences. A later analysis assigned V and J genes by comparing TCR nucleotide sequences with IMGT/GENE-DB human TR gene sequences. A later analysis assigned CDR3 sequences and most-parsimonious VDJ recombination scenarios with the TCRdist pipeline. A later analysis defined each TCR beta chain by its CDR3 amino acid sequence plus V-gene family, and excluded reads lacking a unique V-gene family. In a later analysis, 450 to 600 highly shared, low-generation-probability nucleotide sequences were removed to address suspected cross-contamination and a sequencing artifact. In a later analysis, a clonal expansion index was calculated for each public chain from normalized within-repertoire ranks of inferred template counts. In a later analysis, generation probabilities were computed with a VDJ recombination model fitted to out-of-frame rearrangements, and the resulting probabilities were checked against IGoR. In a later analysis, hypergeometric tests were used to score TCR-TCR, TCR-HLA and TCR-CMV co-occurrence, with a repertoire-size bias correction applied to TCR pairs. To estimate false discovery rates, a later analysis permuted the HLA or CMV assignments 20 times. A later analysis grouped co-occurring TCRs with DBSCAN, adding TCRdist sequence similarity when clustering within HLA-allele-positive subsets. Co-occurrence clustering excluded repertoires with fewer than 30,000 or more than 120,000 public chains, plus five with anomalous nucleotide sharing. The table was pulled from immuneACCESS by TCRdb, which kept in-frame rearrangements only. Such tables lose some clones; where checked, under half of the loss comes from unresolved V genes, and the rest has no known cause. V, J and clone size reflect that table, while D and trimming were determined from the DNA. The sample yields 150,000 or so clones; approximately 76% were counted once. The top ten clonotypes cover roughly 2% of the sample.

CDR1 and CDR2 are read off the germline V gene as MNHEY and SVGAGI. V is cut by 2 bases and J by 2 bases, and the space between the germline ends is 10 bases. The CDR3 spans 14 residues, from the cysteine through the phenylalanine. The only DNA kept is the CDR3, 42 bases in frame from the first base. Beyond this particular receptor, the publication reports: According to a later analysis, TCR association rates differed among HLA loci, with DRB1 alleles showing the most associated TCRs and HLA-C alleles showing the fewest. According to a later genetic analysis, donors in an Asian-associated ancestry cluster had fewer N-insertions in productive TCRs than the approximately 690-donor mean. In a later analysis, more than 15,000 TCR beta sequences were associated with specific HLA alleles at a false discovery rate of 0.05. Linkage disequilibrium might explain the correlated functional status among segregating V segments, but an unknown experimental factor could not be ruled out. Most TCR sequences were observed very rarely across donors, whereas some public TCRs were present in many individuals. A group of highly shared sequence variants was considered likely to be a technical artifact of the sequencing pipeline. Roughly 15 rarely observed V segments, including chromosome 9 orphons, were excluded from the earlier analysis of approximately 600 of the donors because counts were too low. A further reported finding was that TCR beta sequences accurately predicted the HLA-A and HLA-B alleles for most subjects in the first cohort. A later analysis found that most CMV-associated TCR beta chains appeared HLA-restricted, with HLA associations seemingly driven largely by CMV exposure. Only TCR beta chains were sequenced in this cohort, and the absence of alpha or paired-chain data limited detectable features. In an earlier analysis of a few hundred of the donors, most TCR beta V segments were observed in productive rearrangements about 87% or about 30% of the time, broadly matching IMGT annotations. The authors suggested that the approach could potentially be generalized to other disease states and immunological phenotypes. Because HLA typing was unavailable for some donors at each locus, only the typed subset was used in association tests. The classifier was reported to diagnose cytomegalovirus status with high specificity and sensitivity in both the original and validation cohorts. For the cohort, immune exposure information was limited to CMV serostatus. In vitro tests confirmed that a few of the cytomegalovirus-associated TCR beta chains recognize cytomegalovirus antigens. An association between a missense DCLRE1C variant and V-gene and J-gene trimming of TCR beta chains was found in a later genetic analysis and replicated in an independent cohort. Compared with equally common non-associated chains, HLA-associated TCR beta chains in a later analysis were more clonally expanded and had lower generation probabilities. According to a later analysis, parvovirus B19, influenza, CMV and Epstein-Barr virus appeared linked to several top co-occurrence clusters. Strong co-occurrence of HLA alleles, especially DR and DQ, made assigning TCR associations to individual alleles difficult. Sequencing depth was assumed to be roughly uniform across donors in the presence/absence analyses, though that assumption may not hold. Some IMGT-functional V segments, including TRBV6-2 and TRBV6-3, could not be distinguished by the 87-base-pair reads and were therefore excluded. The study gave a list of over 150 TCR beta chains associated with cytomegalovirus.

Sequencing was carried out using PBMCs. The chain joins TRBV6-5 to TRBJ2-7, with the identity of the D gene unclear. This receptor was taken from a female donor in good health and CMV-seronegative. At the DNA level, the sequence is TGTGCCAGCAGTTACGCAGCGATAACCTACGAGCAGTACTTC. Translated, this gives CASSYAAITYEQYF.